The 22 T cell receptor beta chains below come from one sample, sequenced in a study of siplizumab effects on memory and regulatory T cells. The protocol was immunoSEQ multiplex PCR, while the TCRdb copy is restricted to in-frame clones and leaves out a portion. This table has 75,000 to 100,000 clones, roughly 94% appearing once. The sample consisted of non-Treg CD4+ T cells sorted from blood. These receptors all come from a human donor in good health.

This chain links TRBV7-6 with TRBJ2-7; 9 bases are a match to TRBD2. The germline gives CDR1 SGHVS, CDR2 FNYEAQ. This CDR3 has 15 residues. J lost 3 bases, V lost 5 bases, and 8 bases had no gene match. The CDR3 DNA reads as TGTGCCAGCAGCCCCGGTTTAGCGGGAGACTACGAGCAGTACTTC. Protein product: CASSPGLAGDYEQYF.

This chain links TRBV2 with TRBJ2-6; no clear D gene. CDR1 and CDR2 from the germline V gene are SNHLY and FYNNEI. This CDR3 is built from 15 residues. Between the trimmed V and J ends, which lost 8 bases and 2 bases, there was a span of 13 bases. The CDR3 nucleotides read TGTGCCAGCCACTTAGGTGGTGCTGGGGCCAACGTCCTGACTTTC. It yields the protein CASHLGGAGANVLTF.

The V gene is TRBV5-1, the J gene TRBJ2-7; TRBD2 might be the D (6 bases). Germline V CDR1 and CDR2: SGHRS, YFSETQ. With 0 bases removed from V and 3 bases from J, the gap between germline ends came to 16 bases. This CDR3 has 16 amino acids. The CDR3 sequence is CASSLDLVTSYYEQYF. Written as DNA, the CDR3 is TGCGCCAGCAGCTTGGACCTTGTGACTAGTTACTACGAGCAGTACTTC.

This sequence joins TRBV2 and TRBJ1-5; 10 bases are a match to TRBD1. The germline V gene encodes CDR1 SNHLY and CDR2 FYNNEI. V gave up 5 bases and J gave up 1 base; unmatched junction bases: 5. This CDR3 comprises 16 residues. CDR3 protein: CASSKMGQGSNQPQHF. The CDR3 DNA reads TGTGCCAGCAGTAAAATGGGACAGGGGAGCAATCAGCCCCAGCATTTT.

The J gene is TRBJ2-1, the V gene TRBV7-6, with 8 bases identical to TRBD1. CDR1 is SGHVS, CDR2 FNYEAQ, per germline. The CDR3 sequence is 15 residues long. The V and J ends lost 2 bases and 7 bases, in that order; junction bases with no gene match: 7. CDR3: CASSLWQGARNEQFF. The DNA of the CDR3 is TGTGCCAGCAGCTTATGGCAGGGGGCGAGGAATGAGCAGTTCTTC.

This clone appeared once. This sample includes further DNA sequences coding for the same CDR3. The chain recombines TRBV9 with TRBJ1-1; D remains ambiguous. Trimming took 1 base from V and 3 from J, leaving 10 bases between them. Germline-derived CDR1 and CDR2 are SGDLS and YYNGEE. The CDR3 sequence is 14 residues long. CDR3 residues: CASSVLGRDTEAFF. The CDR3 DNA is TGTGCCAGCAGCGTACTAGGTAGGGACACTGAAGCTTTCTTT.

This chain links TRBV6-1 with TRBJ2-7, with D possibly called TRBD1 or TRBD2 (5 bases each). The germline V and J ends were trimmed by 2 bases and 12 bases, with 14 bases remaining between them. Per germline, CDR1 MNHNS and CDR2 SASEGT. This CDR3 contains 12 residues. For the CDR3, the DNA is TGTGCCAGCAGTGAAAATAGAGGGGTGGGGTACTTC. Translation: CASSENRGVGYF.

The CDR3 reads CASSNTRVLNEQFF. CDR3 nucleotide sequence: TGTGCCAGCAGTAATACGAGGGTTCTTAATGAGCAGTTCTTC. J is TRBJ2-1 and V is TRBV28; perhaps TRBD2 as D (5 bases). CDR3 length: 14 residues. The V end was cut by 5 bases, the J end by 7 bases, with 15 bases between. CDR1 and CDR2 (germline): MDHEN, SYDVKM.

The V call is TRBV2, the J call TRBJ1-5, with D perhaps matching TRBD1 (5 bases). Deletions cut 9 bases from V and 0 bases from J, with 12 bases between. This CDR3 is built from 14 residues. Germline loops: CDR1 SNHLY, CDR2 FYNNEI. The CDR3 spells CASWGDSSNQPQHF. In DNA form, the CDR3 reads TGTGCCAGTTGGGGGGACTCTAGCAATCAGCCCCAGCATTTT.

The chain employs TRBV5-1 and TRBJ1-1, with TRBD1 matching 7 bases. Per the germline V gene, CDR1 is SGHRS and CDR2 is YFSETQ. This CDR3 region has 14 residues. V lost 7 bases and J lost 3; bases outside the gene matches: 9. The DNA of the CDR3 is TGCGCCAGCTCAACAGGGGATCGGGACACTGAAGCTTTCTTT. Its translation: CASSTGDRDTEAFF.

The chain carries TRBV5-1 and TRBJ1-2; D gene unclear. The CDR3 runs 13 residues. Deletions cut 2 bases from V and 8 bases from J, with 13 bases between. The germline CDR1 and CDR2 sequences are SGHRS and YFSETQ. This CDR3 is CASSLWTEGGYTF. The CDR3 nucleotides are TGCGCCAGCAGCTTATGGACCGAAGGAGGCTACACCTTC.

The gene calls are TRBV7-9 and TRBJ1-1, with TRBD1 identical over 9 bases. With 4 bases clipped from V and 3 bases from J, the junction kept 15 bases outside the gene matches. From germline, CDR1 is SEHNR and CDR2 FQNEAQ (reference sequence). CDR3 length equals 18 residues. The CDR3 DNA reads TGTGCCAGCAGCTCCATTGGGACAGGGTTTTCCAAAGACACTGAAGCTTTCTTT. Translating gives CASSSIGTGFSKDTEAFF.

This CDR3 reads CASSLGGTGLEQYF. In nucleotides, the CDR3 is TGCGCCAGCAGCTTGGGAGGGACAGGGCTCGAGCAGTACTTC. The chain couples TRBV5-1 to TRBJ2-7; 9 bases fit TRBD1. Trimming took 0 bases from V and 6 from J; bases not matched to a gene: 4. Germline assignment: CDR1 SGHRS and CDR2 YFSETQ. This CDR3 spans 14 amino acids.

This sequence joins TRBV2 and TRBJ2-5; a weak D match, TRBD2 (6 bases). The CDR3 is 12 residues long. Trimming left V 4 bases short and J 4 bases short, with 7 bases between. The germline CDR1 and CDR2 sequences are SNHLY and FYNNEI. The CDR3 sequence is CASSVGGETQYF. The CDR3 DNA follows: TGTGCCAGCAGTGTGGGAGGAGAGACCCAGTACTTC.

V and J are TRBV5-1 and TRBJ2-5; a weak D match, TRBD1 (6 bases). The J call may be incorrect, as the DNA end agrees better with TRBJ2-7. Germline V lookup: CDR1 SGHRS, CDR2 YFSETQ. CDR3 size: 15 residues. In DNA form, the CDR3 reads TGCGCCAGCAGCTTTGGACAGACGAACTCCTACGAGCAGTACTTC. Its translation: CASSFGQTNSYEQYF.

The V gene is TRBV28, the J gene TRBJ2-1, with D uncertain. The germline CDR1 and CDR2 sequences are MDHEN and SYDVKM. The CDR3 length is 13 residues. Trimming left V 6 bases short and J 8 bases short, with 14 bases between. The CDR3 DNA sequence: TGTGCCAGCAGGCCCCCGGCCGTAGATGAGCAGTTCTTC. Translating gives CASRPPAVDEQFF. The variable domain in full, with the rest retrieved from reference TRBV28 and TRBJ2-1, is DVKVTQSSRYLVKRTGEKVFLECVQDMDHENMFWYRQDPGLGLRLIYFSYDVKMKEKGDIPEGYSVSREKKERFSLILESASTNQTSMYLCASRPPAVDEQFFGPGTRLTVL.

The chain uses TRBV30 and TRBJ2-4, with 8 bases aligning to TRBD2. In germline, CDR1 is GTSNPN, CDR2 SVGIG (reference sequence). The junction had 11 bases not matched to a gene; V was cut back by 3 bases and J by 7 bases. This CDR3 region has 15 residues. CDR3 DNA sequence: TGTGCCTGGAGGGCCGGGGGGGCAGGGAGGAACATTCAGTACTTC. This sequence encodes CAWRAGGAGRNIQYF.

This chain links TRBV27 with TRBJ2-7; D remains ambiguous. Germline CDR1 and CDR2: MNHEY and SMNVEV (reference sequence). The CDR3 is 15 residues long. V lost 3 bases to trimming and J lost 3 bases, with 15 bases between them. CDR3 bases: TGTGCCAGCAGTTTTCTGCGCTTGGGATTCTACGAGCAGTACTTC. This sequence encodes CASSFLRLGFYEQYF.

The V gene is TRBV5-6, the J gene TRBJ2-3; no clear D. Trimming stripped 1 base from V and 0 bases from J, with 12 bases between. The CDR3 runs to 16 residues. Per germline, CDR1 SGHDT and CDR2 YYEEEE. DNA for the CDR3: TGTGCCAGCAGCTTGTACGGACGGAGAAGCACAGATACGCAGTATTTT. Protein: CASSLYGRRSTDTQYF.

CDR3: CASSFGTAWGNEQFF. CDR3 coding DNA: TGTGCCAGCAGTTTCGGGACGGCCTGGGGGAATGAGCAGTTCTTC. The J gene is TRBJ2-1, the V gene TRBV2, with D perhaps being TRBD1 or TRBD2 (5 bases each). CDR1 and CDR2 from the germline V gene are SNHLY and FYNNEI. CDR3 length: 15 residues. V shed 5 bases and J shed 7 bases, with 18 bases lying between them.

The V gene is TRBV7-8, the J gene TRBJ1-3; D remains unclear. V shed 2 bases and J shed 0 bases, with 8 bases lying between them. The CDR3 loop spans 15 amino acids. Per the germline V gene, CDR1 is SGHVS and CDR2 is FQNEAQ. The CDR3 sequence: CASSLSWSSGNTIYF. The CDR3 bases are TGTGCCAGCAGCTTATCCTGGTCCTCTGGAAACACCATATATTTT. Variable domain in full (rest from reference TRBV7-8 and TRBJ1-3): GAGVSQSPRYKVAKRGQDVALRCDPISGHVSLFWYQQALGQGPEFLTYFQNEAQLDKSGLPSDRFFAERPEGSVSTLKIQRTQQEDSAVYLCASSLSWSSGNTIYFGEGSWLTVV.

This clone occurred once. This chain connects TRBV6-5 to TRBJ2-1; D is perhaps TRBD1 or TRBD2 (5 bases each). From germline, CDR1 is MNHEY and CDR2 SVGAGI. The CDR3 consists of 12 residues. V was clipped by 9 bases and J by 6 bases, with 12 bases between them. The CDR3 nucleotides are TGTGCCAGTAGGGACGGCGGCAATGAGCAGTTCTTC. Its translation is CASRDGGNEQFF.